Presented here are 19 T cell receptor beta chains from one specimen sequenced in a study of a mutant IDH1 vaccine in newly diagnosed glioma. Their antigens remain unidentified. The protocol was immunoSEQ multiplex PCR, while the TCRdb copy is restricted to in-frame clones and leaves out a portion. The table lists about 60,000 clones, around 84% of them singletons. The time point here: week 5, during vaccination. Vaccination comprised doses that each held 300 ug of mutant IDH1 20-mer peptide, plus topical imiquimod. The starting material was PBMCs, obtained from a glioma patient whose treatment included an IDH1 peptide vaccine. The receptors stem from a woman aged 50 to 60 with glioma.

V usage is TRBV7-9 and J usage is TRBJ1-4; 7 nucleotides line up with TRBD1. The V gene end was trimmed by 5 bases and the J gene end by 0 bases; junction bases not matched to a gene: 3. Germline CDR1 reads SEHNR; CDR2 reads FQNEAQ (reference sequence). The CDR3 extends over 15 amino acids. The DNA for the CDR3 is TGTGCCAGCAGCGTGGACAGGCCAACTAATGAAAAACTGTTTTTT. Its translation: CASSVDRPTNEKLFF.

The chain links TRBV19 to TRBJ1-1; D possibly corresponds to TRBD1 (6 bases). Germline values: CDR1 LNHDA, CDR2 SQIVND (reference sequence). The CDR3 covers 13 residues. V was shortened by 5 bases and J by 1 base, with 8 bases between the two germline ends. The CDR3: CASSGQKNTEAFF. CDR3 DNA: TGTGCCAGTAGTGGACAGAAGAACACTGAAGCTTTCTTT.

The chain combines TRBV7-9 with TRBJ2-2; TRBD1 agrees at 7 bases. The CDR3 contains 15 residues. Germline V gene sequence: CDR1 SEHNR, CDR2 FQNEAQ (reference sequence). Trimming removed 4 bases from V and 3 bases from J; junction bases left unmatched: 5. CDR3 sequence: CASSYRTGYTGELFF. CDR3 bases: TGTGCCAGCAGCTATCGGACAGGCTACACCGGGGAGCTGTTTTTT.

The rearrangement uses TRBV5-1 and TRBJ2-2; 7 positions agree with TRBD2. The V gene end was trimmed by 4 bases and the J gene end by 11 bases; junction bases not matched to a gene: 11. Germline CDR1 is SGHRS and CDR2 is YFSETQ. The CDR3 length is 14 residues. This CDR3 reads CASSGGLVGHELFF. The CDR3 coding sequence is TGCGCCAGCAGCGGAGGACTAGTGGGGCATGAGCTGTTTTTT.

The chain recombines TRBV4-1 with TRBJ1-4; D not resolved. The CDR3 has 14 amino acids. The germline gives CDR1 MGHRA, CDR2 YSYEKL. V lost 0 bases to trimming and J lost 8 bases, with 10 bases between them. This chain's CDR3 is CASSQDRPGEKLFF. CDR3 DNA: TGCGCCAGCAGCCAAGATCGCCCAGGCGAAAAACTGTTTTTT.

The chain combines TRBV7-8 with TRBJ1-4; D is unresolved. CDR3 length: 13 amino acids. The germline gives CDR1 SGHVS, CDR2 FQNEAQ. V shed 6 bases and J shed 7 bases, with 12 bases lying between them. The DNA of the CDR3 is TGTGCCAGCAGTCGAGCAGCAGGTGAAAAACTGTTTTTT. Protein: CASSRAAGEKLFF.

This chain links TRBV7-9 with TRBJ1-2; D is unresolved. Germline assignment: CDR1 SEHNR and CDR2 FQNEAQ (reference sequence). The CDR3 length is 11 residues. Trimming stripped 5 bases from V and 2 bases from J, with 3 bases between. The CDR3 spells CASSVNYGYTF. In nucleotides, the CDR3 is TGTGCCAGCAGCGTCAACTATGGCTACACCTTC.

The chain combines TRBV25-1 with TRBJ1-6; the D is unclear. CDR1 and CDR2 from the germline V gene are MGHDK and SYGVNS. The CDR3 runs to 14 residues. Between the trimmed V and J ends, which lost 7 bases and 6 bases, there was a span of 13 bases. CDR3 bases: TGTGCCAGCATGGGTACGGAGCTTAATTCACCCCTCCACTTT. The encoded protein is CASMGTELNSPLHF.

This chain connects TRBV9 to TRBJ2-2; no clear D. Trimming left V 2 bases short and J 0 bases short, with 8 bases between. Germline CDR1 SGDLS, CDR2 YYNGEE. The CDR3 runs 15 residues. The CDR3 DNA reads TGTGCCAGCAGCGTGGACGGTACGAACACCGGGGAGCTGTTTTTT. Its protein product is CASSVDGTNTGELFF.

This clone appeared a few times. The chain combines TRBV6-5 with TRBJ2-7; 7 nucleotides line up with TRBD1. Germline CDR1 is MNHEY and CDR2 is SVGAGI. The CDR3 extends over 14 amino acids. J was trimmed by 0 bases and V by 2 bases; bases with no gene match: 1. This chain's CDR3 is CASSYAGGSYEQYF. CDR3 nucleotides: TGTGCCAGCAGTTACGCAGGGGGCTCCTACGAGCAGTACTTC.

The chain uses TRBV6-1 and TRBJ1-1; the D gene is possibly TRBD1 (6 bases). The CDR3 is made up of 14 amino acids. V lost 6 bases to trimming and J lost 3 bases, with 14 bases between them. The germline V gene encodes CDR1 MNHNS and CDR2 SASEGT. The CDR3 bases are TGTGCCAGCAGAACCGACAGGCGGGACACTGAAGCTTTCTTT. This sequence encodes CASRTDRRDTEAFF.

The J gene is TRBJ1-4, the V gene TRBV7-9, with a weak D call TRBD1 (5 bases). The CDR3 loop spans 15 amino acids. Trimming took off 5 bases at V and 6 bases at J, with 16 bases between the two ends. Per germline, CDR1 SEHNR and CDR2 FQNEAQ (reference sequence). The CDR3 loop is CASSPGRGPDEKLFF. The CDR3 DNA reads TGTGCCAGCAGCCCAGGGAGGGGCCCTGATGAAAAACTGTTTTTT.

This sequence joins TRBV5-8 and TRBJ1-2; a possible D gene is TRBD1 (5 bases). Trimming left V 0 bases short and J 4 bases short, with 13 bases between. CDR3 size: 15 residues. Germline CDR1 and CDR2: SGHTS and YDEGEE. CDR3 protein: CASSLARGIAYGYTF. The CDR3 DNA reads as TGTGCCAGCAGCTTGGCGCGGGGGATTGCCTATGGCTACACCTTC.

This chain uses TRBV20-1 with TRBJ1-1; D is undetermined. The V gene's germline CDR1 is DFQATT and CDR2 SNEGSKA (reference sequence). V lost 2 bases, J lost 11 bases, and 9 bases lay in between. The CDR3 loop spans 10 amino acids. The CDR3 region has the DNA TGCAGTGCTAGAATTCAAGGGGCTTTCTTT. It encodes CSARIQGAFF.

The chain joins TRBV7-9 to TRBJ1-5; no clear D gene. V lost 1 base, J lost 5 bases, and 21 bases lay in between. In germline, CDR1 is SEHNR, CDR2 FQNEAQ (reference sequence). The CDR3 extends over 18 amino acids. This CDR3 is CASSLGRVSVQEYQPQHF. CDR3 nucleotides: TGTGCCAGCAGCTTAGGGAGGGTCTCGGTGCAGGAGTATCAGCCCCAGCATTTT.

The chain employs TRBV9 and TRBJ1-1, with D possibly matching TRBD1 (5 bases). Between the trimmed V and J ends, which lost 0 bases and 3 bases, there was a span of 18 bases. CDR3 length: 17 residues. Germline V gene sequence: CDR1 SGDLS, CDR2 YYNGEE. CDR3 sequence (DNA): TGTGCCAGCAGCGTAGCTACCGATGTGGGGGAAGACACTGAAGCTTTCTTT. This codes for CASSVATDVGEDTEAFF.

This clone was seen just once. This same CDR3 is encoded by further DNA sequences in the sample. J is TRBJ1-2 and V is TRBV5-1; possibly TRBD1 for D (5 bases). Trimming left V 3 bases short and J 4 bases short, with 19 bases between. Germline V gene sequence: CDR1 SGHRS, CDR2 YFSETQ. CDR3 size: 16 residues. The CDR3 nucleotides read TGCGCCAGCAGCTCCAATCGGGGGGGTCAGGGCTATGGCTACACCTTC. It specifies CASSSNRGGQGYGYTF.

The rearrangement joins TRBV4-1 to TRBJ2-2; 7 bases map to TRBD1. The junction had 14 bases not matched to a gene; V was cut back by 7 bases and J by 6 bases. Germline CDR1 and CDR2: MGHRA and YSYEKL. This CDR3 region has 16 residues. The CDR3 DNA sequence: TGCGCCAGCACCCTAAAAGTGGCAGGACAGGCCGGGGAGCTGTTTTTT. Encoded protein: CASTLKVAGQAGELFF.

This clone has more than one count but fewer than ten. The chain joins TRBV7-9 to TRBJ1-4, with D maybe TRBD1 (5 bases). CDR1 is SEHNR, CDR2 FQNEAQ, per germline (reference sequence). V was trimmed by 5 bases and J by 8 bases, leaving 15 bases between them. This CDR3 is 14 amino acids long. CDR3 residues: CASSPRGLGEKLFF. CDR3 nucleotide sequence: TGTGCCAGCAGCCCGAGGGGCCTTGGGGAAAAACTGTTTTTT.